The 29 T cell receptor beta chains below come from one sample, sequenced in a study of T-cell memory formation after mild COVID-19 (dated by TCRdb to about 2021). The receptor library was made with 5' RACE. The instrument given in TCRdb is Illumina NovaSeq 6000. Clones were called with MiXCR by TCRdb after fastp trimmed the public reads at Q25, and only in-frame beta chains were retained. Rows are unified per CDR3 protein, each entry keeping the most common DNA and genes. The sample profile shows 350,000 to 450,000 distinct CDR3 sequences; 25% to 30% of them were found once. Together, the top ten hold about 14% of the sample. Sequencing used PBMCs or a T cell subset sorted from them (not recorded which). All receptors derive from an adult woman who had mild COVID-19 (a few samples of this study predate the infection). The sample titles of this study are shuffled in the database, so cell type and time point are left out; the donor was told from shared clones.

V is TRBV6-5 and J is TRBJ1-1; D is unclear. Germline V gene sequence: CDR1 MNHEY, CDR2 SVGAGI. This CDR3 is 16 amino acids long. The germline V and J ends were trimmed by 4 bases and 0 bases, with 15 bases remaining between them. As DNA, the CDR3 is TGTGCCAGCAGTTGGGCCAATTTGGCGATGAACACTGAAGCTTTCTTT. It yields the protein CASSWANLAMNTEAFF.

The chain combines TRBV9 with TRBJ1-2; 9 positions agree with TRBD1. J lost 6 bases, V lost 4 bases, and 4 bases had no gene match. Per the germline V gene, CDR1 is SGDLS and CDR2 is YYNGEE. CDR3 length equals 13 residues. The CDR3 here is CASSPRTGDGYTF. The CDR3, as DNA: TGTGCCAGCAGCCCCCGGACAGGGGATGGCTACACCTTC.

In its sample, this clonotype was seen a few times. The V gene is TRBV6-2 or TRBV6-3, the J gene TRBJ1-5; D may be TRBD1 (5 bases). The V gene's germline CDR1 is MNHEY and CDR2 SVGEGT. The CDR3 is 14 residues long. V lost 2 bases and J 7 bases, leaving 12 bases between the germline ends. DNA for the CDR3: TGTGCCAGCAGTTACGTGGGGGTAGGACAGCCCCAGCATTTT. Translated, it gives CASSYVGVGQPQHF.

This clonotype has only a few counts. This chain links TRBV12-3 or TRBV12-4 with TRBJ2-1; the match to TRBD2 covers 10 bases. Losses at the gene ends were 1 base for V and 1 base for J; bases not matched to a gene: 4. CDR3 length: 17 amino acids. CDR3 nucleotide sequence: TGTGCCAGCAGTTTAGGTCTAGCGGGAGTGTCCTACAATGAGCAGTTCTTC. This codes for CASSLGLAGVSYNEQFF.

The chain employs TRBV6-5 and TRBJ1-4; D is undetermined. Germline assignment: CDR1 MNHEY and CDR2 SVGAGI. The CDR3 is 16 residues long. V dropped 0 bases and J dropped 2 bases, with 10 bases sitting between them. CDR3 in DNA: TGTGCCAGCAGTTACTCGGGTCGTGTGACTAATGAAAAACTGTTTTTT. Protein sequence: CASSYSGRVTNEKLFF.

J is TRBJ2-1 and V is TRBV5-1, with 13 bases matching TRBD2. Germline trimming cut 2 bases from V and 7 bases from J; bases unmatched to any gene: 9. The CDR3 is 17 residues long. Germline loops: CDR1 SGHRS, CDR2 YFSETQ. CDR3 nucleotide sequence: TGCGCCAGCAGCTTCTCCATGCTGACTAGCGGGGGGAATGAGCAGTTCTTC. Translated, it gives CASSFSMLTSGGNEQFF.

This clonotype was picked up many times. The chain employs TRBV7-2 and TRBJ2-7, with 9 positions matching TRBD2. CDR1 SGHTA and CDR2 FQGNSA come from the germline V gene. V shed 1 base, J shed 10 bases, and the junction held 5 bases outside the gene matches. The CDR3 has 13 amino acids. The CDR3 DNA reads as TGTGCCAGCAGCTTAGTTGGCGGGAGGGTACAGTACTTC. It specifies CASSLVGGRVQYF.

This clonotype was detected a few times. The rearrangement joins TRBV12-3 or TRBV12-4 to TRBJ1-2; 9 bases match TRBD1. The junction had 7 bases not matched to a gene; V was cut back by 6 bases and J by 2 bases. This CDR3 spans 15 amino acids. CDR3 coding DNA: TGTGCCAGCAGACCTCAGACAGGGGGAAACTATGGCTACACCTTC. Amino acids: CASRPQTGGNYGYTF.

This clonotype was observed a single time. In DNA form, the CDR3 reads TGTGCCAGCAGCGTAGGCCCTTCCCCCTACGAGCAGTACTTC. It encodes CASSVGPSPYEQYF. The chain couples TRBV9 to TRBJ2-7; no reliable D call. Germline values: CDR1 SGDLS, CDR2 YYNGEE. V shed 0 bases and J shed 2 bases, with 9 bases lying between them. This CDR3 spans 14 amino acids.

This clonotype showed up just a few times. The chain carries TRBV15 and TRBJ1-1, with D perhaps TRBD1 (6 bases). This CDR3 has 16 residues. Germline V gives CDR1 LNHNV, CDR2 YYDKDF (reference sequence). V was cut by 1 base and J by 1 base, with 13 bases left in between. Here the CDR3 reads CATSRGLKQGNTEAFF. CDR3 sequence (DNA): TGTGCCACCAGCAGAGGATTGAAACAGGGGAACACTGAAGCTTTCTTT.

This clonotype was observed a handful of times. The V gene is TRBV10-3, the J gene TRBJ2-2; 10 nucleotides agree with TRBD2. Germline V CDR1 and CDR2: ENHRY, SYGVKD. J was trimmed by 1 base and V by 1 base; bases with no gene match: 3. This CDR3 is built from 17 residues. The CDR3 bases are TGTGCCATCAGTGAGTTGGGACTAGCGAGGAACACCGGGGAGCTGTTTTTT. Residues: CAISELGLARNTGELFF.

The genes are TRBV7-9 and TRBJ2-7; TRBD2 might be the D (5 bases). V shed 4 bases and J shed 4 bases, with 17 bases lying between them. From germline, CDR1 is SEHNR and CDR2 FQNEAQ (reference sequence). This CDR3 has 15 amino acids. As DNA, the CDR3 is TGTGCCAGCAGCTCTCCTGAGGGATCGGGATACGAGCAGTACTTC. Translation gives CASSSPEGSGYEQYF.

The chain uses TRBV12-3 or TRBV12-4 and TRBJ1-2; D uncertain. Trimming cost V 1 base and J 0 bases, with 9 bases left between them. The CDR3 is 15 residues long. The CDR3 region has the DNA TGTGCCAGCAGTTTAGGAGGGTTCCCTAACTATGGCTACACCTTC. Translation gives CASSLGGFPNYGYTF.

This clonotype showed up just a few times. The gene calls are TRBV7-9 and TRBJ1-1; 11 nucleotides line up with TRBD1. This CDR3 has 14 residues. The junction had 4 bases not matched to a gene; V was cut back by 6 bases and J by 4 bases. The germline V gene has CDR1 SEHNR and CDR2 FQNEAQ (reference sequence). The DNA of the CDR3 is TGTGCCAGCAGATCTGGACAGGGGGCCACTGAAGCTTTCTTT. This encodes CASRSGQGATEAFF.

V usage is TRBV20-1 and J usage is TRBJ2-2; possibly TRBD1 for D (6 bases). Between the trimmed V and J ends, which lost 3 bases and 2 bases, there was a span of 13 bases. The CDR3 consists of 15 residues. Germline V gene data show CDR1 as DFQATT and CDR2 as SNEGSKA (reference sequence). The CDR3 DNA follows: TGCAGTGCTAGGGTTGAAGGGACAAACACCGGGGAGCTGTTTTTT. Protein: CSARVEGTNTGELFF.

This clonotype was counted a few times. V usage is TRBV4-1 and J usage is TRBJ2-1; D unresolved. Germline CDR1 reads MGHRA; CDR2 reads YSYEKL. The CDR3 covers 12 residues. Trimming shortened V by 2 bases and J by 6 bases, and 5 bases separated the two germline ends. The CDR3 DNA reads as TGCGCCAGCAGCCAAAGGAGCAATGAGCAGTTCTTC. Protein: CASSQRSNEQFF.

This clonotype was observed a few times. The chain is built from TRBV2 and TRBJ2-1; D is possibly TRBD1 or TRBD2 (5 bases each). CDR1 is SNHLY and CDR2 is FYNNEI in the germline V gene. The V end lost 4 bases, the J end lost 9 bases, and 16 bases lay between the germline ends. The CDR3 sequence is 14 residues long. The CDR3 sequence is CASSVGIGGGEQFF. For the CDR3, the DNA is TGTGCCAGCAGTGTTGGAATTGGGGGTGGTGAGCAGTTCTTC.

This clonotype has a handful of counts. This rearrangement joins TRBV7-9 to TRBJ1-2; D is ambiguous. Germline V CDR1 and CDR2: SEHNR, FQNEAQ (reference sequence). The CDR3 totals 15 residues. V lost 3 bases, J lost 3 bases, and 14 bases lay in between. The CDR3 loop is CASSFSDSWDYGYTF. CDR3 nucleotide sequence: TGTGCCAGCAGCTTTTCGGATTCCTGGGACTATGGCTACACCTTC. The full variable domain, in which reference TRBV7-9 and TRBJ1-2 provide the parts outside the CDR3, is DTGVSQNPRHKITKRGQNVTFRCDPISEHNRLYWYRQTLGQGPEFLTYFQNEAQLEKSRLLSDRFSAERPKGSFSTLEIQRTEQGDSAMYLCASSFSDSWDYGYTFGSGTRLTVV.

The table lists this clonotype with a few counts. This chain joins TRBV7-9 and TRBJ1-1; the D gene is possibly TRBD1 (6 bases). The CDR3 is 12 residues long. V lost 6 bases and J lost 4, with 9 bases in between. Germline assignment: CDR1 SEHNR and CDR2 FQNEAQ (reference sequence). CDR3 residues: CASRARGTEAFF. The CDR3 DNA is TGTGCCAGCAGAGCCAGGGGCACTGAAGCTTTCTTT.

The CDR3 DNA sequence: TGCAGTGGCGGGGGGTTCCTCACAGATACGCAGTATTTT. Its protein product is CSGGGFLTDTQYF. The chain employs TRBV20-1 and TRBJ2-3, with 8 nucleotides matching TRBD2. The length of the CDR3 is 13 residues. The germline V gene has CDR1 DFQATT and CDR2 SNEGSKA (reference sequence). J was trimmed by 2 bases and V by 7 bases; bases with no gene match: 5.

V usage is TRBV18 and J usage is TRBJ1-4, with D uncertain. The V gene lost 3 bases and the J gene lost 4 bases, with 9 bases spanning the gap. CDR1 is KGHSH, CDR2 LQKENI, per germline. This CDR3 spans 14 amino acids. The chain's CDR3 is CASSPGAFNEKLFF. The DNA of the CDR3 is TGTGCCAGCTCACCGGGAGCTTTTAATGAAAAACTGTTTTTT.

This clonotype was seen a handful of times. The chain has TRBV29-1 and TRBJ1-1, with a possible D match to TRBD1 (5 bases). V gave up 6 bases and J gave up 5 bases, with 13 bases separating them. CDR1 is SQVTM, CDR2 ANQGSEA, per germline. CDR3 length: 12 amino acids. The CDR3 nucleotides are TGCAGCGTCGCAGGGTCTTATACTGAAGCTTTCTTT. Translation gives CSVAGSYTEAFF.

This clonotype was seen many times. The chain links TRBV5-1 to TRBJ2-2; TRBD1 aligns across 11 bases. CDR3 size: 17 residues. Germline trimming cut 0 bases from V and 6 bases from J; bases unmatched to any gene: 7. Germline V lookup: CDR1 SGHRS, CDR2 YFSETQ. The CDR3 loop is CASSLDLPGQGAGELFF. Written as DNA, the CDR3 is TGCGCCAGCAGCTTGGACCTACCGGGACAGGGGGCCGGGGAGCTGTTTTTT.

The chain carries TRBV12-3 or TRBV12-4 and TRBJ1-5; D is possibly TRBD1 (6 bases). The V end was cut by 2 bases, the J end by 0 bases, with 14 bases between. This CDR3 is 17 amino acids long. CDR3 region: CASSLYGGTNSNQPQHF. The CDR3, as DNA: TGTGCCAGCAGTTTATATGGGGGGACAAATAGCAATCAGCCCCAGCATTTT.

The rearrangement joins TRBV7-9 to TRBJ1-4; D is unresolved. The germline gives CDR1 SEHNR, CDR2 FQNEAQ (reference sequence). V lost 3 bases and J 0 bases, leaving 11 bases between the germline ends. The length of the CDR3 is 16 residues. Here the CDR3 reads CASSFWGWATNEKLFF. The DNA of the CDR3 is TGTGCCAGCAGCTTTTGGGGTTGGGCAACTAATGAAAAACTGTTTTTT.

The rearrangement links TRBV4-3 to TRBJ2-1; D remains ambiguous. Germline CDR1 LGHNA, CDR2 YSLEER. Trimming left V 4 bases short and J 8 bases short, with 12 bases between. The CDR3 has 13 residues. CDR3 protein: CASSPGNFDEQFF. CDR3 in DNA: TGCGCCAGCAGCCCCGGAAATTTCGATGAGCAGTTCTTC.

This clonotype was observed a handful of times. The chain is built from TRBV24-1 and TRBJ2-6; D not certain. CDR3 length: 15 residues. Deletions cut 3 bases from V and 1 base from J, with 6 bases between. CDR1 and CDR2 from the germline V gene are KGHDR and SFDVKD. The DNA for the CDR3 is TGTGCCACCAGTGATGCCGGGTCTGGGGCCAACGTCCTGACTTTC. Translation: CATSDAGSGANVLTF.

The rearrangement joins TRBV29-1 to TRBJ1-2; D unresolved. Trimming removed 8 bases from V and 1 base from J, with 17 bases in between. CDR3 size: 14 residues. Germline V gene sequence: CDR1 SQVTM, CDR2 ANQGSEA. The chain's CDR3 is CSTEEGPLNYGYTF. Written as DNA, the CDR3 is TGCAGCACCGAAGAGGGCCCGCTTAACTATGGCTACACCTTC.

V is TRBV12-3 or TRBV12-4 and J is TRBJ1-1, with D possibly matching TRBD1 (5 bases). This CDR3 comprises 14 residues. V dropped 7 bases and J dropped 1 base, with 13 bases sitting between them. The CDR3: CASTRGGTNTEAFF. CDR3 coding DNA: TGTGCCAGCACCCGGGGGGGGACGAACACTGAAGCTTTCTTT.